Presented here are 26 T cell receptor beta chains from one specimen sequenced in a study of OX40 agonist ivuxolimab in advanced cancers. Here immunoSEQ multiplex PCR was the method, and the copy in TCRdb shows in-frame clones only, minus some. The sample consists of around 68,000 clones, roughly 81% of them appearing once. Sequenced here: CD4+ or CD8+ T cells sorted from blood, sampled in a trial of the OX40 agonist ivuxolimab. These receptors all come from an adult with an advanced solid tumor such as melanoma, head and neck, liver or kidney cancer.

The chain recombines TRBV19 with TRBJ1-5; D remains ambiguous. V shed 3 bases and J shed 1 base, with 10 bases lying between them. Germline V gene sequence: CDR1 LNHDA, CDR2 SQIVND (reference sequence). The CDR3 sequence is 15 residues long. This chain's CDR3 is CASSIKGESNQPQHF. CDR3 sequence (DNA): TGTGCCAGTAGTATCAAGGGAGAGAGCAATCAGCCCCAGCATTTT. The variable domain in full, completed from reference TRBV19 and TRBJ1-5, reads DGGITQSPKYLFRKEGQNVTLSCEQNLNHDAMYWYRQDPGQGLRLIYYSQIVNDFQKGDIAEGYSVSREKKESFPLTVTSAQKNPTAFYLCASSIKGESNQPQHFGDGTRLSIL.

V and J are TRBV6-5 and TRBJ2-3; possibly TRBD1 for D (5 bases). Germline V gene sequence: CDR1 MNHEY, CDR2 SVGAGI. CDR3 length: 15 residues. V was trimmed by 4 bases and J by 0 bases, leaving 11 bases between them. CDR3: CASSSPGLSTDTQYF. The CDR3 bases are TGTGCCAGCAGTTCCCCAGGGCTTAGCACAGATACGCAGTATTTT.

The gene calls are TRBV5-6 and TRBJ2-7; 10 bases are a match to TRBD1. The CDR3 covers 17 residues. Per germline, CDR1 SGHDT and CDR2 YYEEEE. With V trimmed by 4 bases and J by 4 bases, 14 bases remained unmatched. The CDR3 DNA is TGTGCCAGCAGCGGGTATGGAGACAGGGGGCGGTTGTACGAGCAGTACTTC. Translation gives CASSGYGDRGRLYEQYF.

This clone was seen once. The chain joins TRBV5-1 to TRBJ2-5, with D hard to call. Germline V gene data show CDR1 as SGHRS and CDR2 as YFSETQ. Deletions cut 1 base from V and 3 bases from J, with 10 bases between. The CDR3 spans 14 residues. DNA for the CDR3: TGCGCCAGCAGCTTGTCCACGGTTAAAGAGACCCAGTACTTC. As protein: CASSLSTVKETQYF.

V usage is TRBV6-6 and J usage is TRBJ2-2; unclear D gene. Trimming took 8 bases from V and 7 from J, leaving 5 bases between them. This CDR3 is 10 amino acids long. Germline V lookup: CDR1 MNHNY, CDR2 SVGAGI (reference sequence). CDR3 sequence (DNA): TGTGCCAGCGGGGTCGGGGAGCTGTTTTTT. Its protein product is CASGVGELFF.

This clone was seen only a few times. The rearrangement joins TRBV28 to TRBJ2-1; possibly TRBD2 for D (6 bases). CDR1 is MDHEN and CDR2 is SYDVKM in the germline V gene. The CDR3 is made up of 14 amino acids. Trimming removed 8 bases from V and 3 bases from J, with 14 bases in between. CDR3: CASGISGLYNEQFF. The CDR3 DNA reads TGTGCCAGCGGGATTAGCGGTCTCTACAATGAGCAGTTCTTC.

The V gene is TRBV27, the J gene TRBJ2-2; no firm D call. The germline V gene encodes CDR1 MNHEY and CDR2 SMNVEV (reference sequence). The CDR3 extends over 15 amino acids. Trimming shortened V by 5 bases and J by 6 bases, and 16 bases separated the two germline ends. The CDR3 loop is CASSPSSLAPGELFF. The CDR3 DNA is TGTGCCAGCAGTCCGTCGTCCCTGGCCCCCGGGGAGCTGTTTTTT.

The genes are TRBV5-1 and TRBJ2-2; 9 nucleotides match TRBD1. The germline CDR1 and CDR2 sequences are SGHRS and YFSETQ. The trim removed 0 bases at V and 7 bases at J, leaving 10 bases unmatched. This CDR3 comprises 17 residues. Written as DNA, the CDR3 is TGCGCCAGCAGCTTGGCACCCCCGGGACAGGGCATCGGGGAGCTGTTTTTT. It specifies CASSLAPPGQGIGELFF.

This clone occurred once. V gene TRBV7-2 combines with J gene TRBJ2-1, with TRBD2 matching over 7 bases. This CDR3 region has 16 residues. The germline V gene has CDR1 SGHTA and CDR2 FQGNSA. V was clipped by 5 bases and J by 1 base; unmatched bases: 8. The CDR3 spells CASSRKTGGSYNEQFF. The CDR3 nucleotides are TGTGCCAGCAGCAGAAAAACCGGGGGGTCCTACAATGAGCAGTTCTTC.

This clone was detected only once. The rearrangement uses TRBV11-2 and TRBJ2-1; TRBD2 matches at 8 bases. The CDR3 sequence is 18 residues long. In germline, CDR1 is SGHAT, CDR2 FQNNGV. V lost 5 bases and J lost 4; bases outside the gene matches: 16. DNA of the CDR3: TGTGCCAGCAGCCCTGATACCCGCGGGACTAGAAGTTACAATGAGCAGTTCTTC. Translation gives CASSPDTRGTRSYNEQFF. Combining the CDR3 with reference TRBV11-2 and TRBJ2-1 gives the whole variable domain EAGVAQSPRYKIIEKRQSVAFWCNPISGHATLYWYQQILGQGPKLLIQFQNNGVVDDSQLPKDRFSAERLKGVDSTLKIQPAKLEDSAVYLCASSPDTRGTRSYNEQFFGPGTRLTVL.

This chain connects TRBV5-1 to TRBJ2-1, with 8 bases matching TRBD2. The germline V gene encodes CDR1 SGHRS and CDR2 YFSETQ. The CDR3 covers 16 residues. Trimming at V came to 2 bases and at J to 4 bases, leaving 8 bases not matched to a gene. CDR3 amino acids: CASSFQVAGRYNEQFF. The CDR3 DNA reads TGCGCCAGCAGCTTTCAGGTAGCGGGACGATACAATGAGCAGTTCTTC.

The sample holds one count of this clone. The rearrangement joins TRBV19 to TRBJ2-5, with a possible D match to TRBD1 (6 bases). This CDR3 spans 14 amino acids. V was shortened by 2 bases and J by 2 bases, with 9 bases between the two germline ends. The germline CDR1 and CDR2 sequences are LNHDA and SQIVND (reference sequence). The CDR3 DNA is TGTGCCAGTAGTATACGGACAGATCAAGAGACCCAGTACTTC. Protein product: CASSIRTDQETQYF.

The chain recombines TRBV6-1 with TRBJ2-5, with D perhaps matching TRBD1 (5 bases). This CDR3 is built from 14 residues. V was cut by 4 bases and J by 2 bases, with 11 bases left in between. The germline CDR1 and CDR2 sequences are MNHNS and SASEGT. The CDR3 coding sequence is TGTGCCAGCAGTGTCCTGGGGCTTCAAGAGACCCAGTACTTC. Protein: CASSVLGLQETQYF.

This chain uses TRBV6-1 with TRBJ1-2; TRBD1 aligns across 7 bases. The CDR3 extends over 13 amino acids. With V trimmed by 7 bases and J by 2 bases, 4 bases remained unmatched. CDR1 MNHNS and CDR2 SASEGT come from the germline V gene. In nucleotides, the CDR3 is TGTGCCAGCAACCCGGGACAGAACTATGGCTACACCTTC. Translating it yields CASNPGQNYGYTF.

The chain is built from TRBV19 and TRBJ2-5, with D perhaps matching TRBD1 or TRBD2 (7 bases each). V shed 5 bases and J shed 2 bases, with 27 bases lying between them. Looked up from germline, CDR1 is LNHDA and CDR2 is SQIVND (reference sequence). The CDR3 length is 19 residues. In DNA, the CDR3 is TGTGCCAGTAGTCCCTATGGGGCAGGGGGGGTGGCAGGGCAAGAGACCCAGTACTTC. This sequence encodes CASSPYGAGGVAGQETQYF.

The chain carries TRBV7-9 and TRBJ2-7, with D possibly TRBD1 on 6 matching bases. Germline assignment: CDR1 SEHNR and CDR2 FQNEAQ (reference sequence). The V end lost 6 bases, the J end lost 7 bases, and 22 bases lay between the germline ends. The CDR3 contains 15 residues. The CDR3 DNA is TGTGCCAGCAGTACAGGGACAAGCCGACTGGGGGAGCAGTACTTC. Its protein is CASSTGTSRLGEQYF.

The chain couples TRBV27 to TRBJ2-5; TRBD2 aligns across 9 bases. V gave up 6 bases and J gave up 4 bases; unmatched junction bases: 6. Germline loops: CDR1 MNHEY, CDR2 SMNVEV (reference sequence). The CDR3 is 14 amino acids. The CDR3 DNA reads TGTGCCAGCAGCCTAGCGGGGAGGGGAGAGACCCAGTACTTC. As protein: CASSLAGRGETQYF.

A single count supports this clone. V gene TRBV10-3 combines with J gene TRBJ1-5, with TRBD1 matching 8 bases. Germline trimming cut 5 bases from V and 3 bases from J; bases unmatched to any gene: 3. CDR3 length equals 14 residues. Germline assignment: CDR1 ENHRY and CDR2 SYGVKD. The CDR3 DNA sequence: TGTGCCATCAGTAAGGACAGGGCCAATCAGCCCCAGCATTTT. This codes for CAISKDRANQPQHF.

A remark on this clone: The same CDR3 can be traced to other DNA sequences in this sample. The chain joins TRBV7-9 to TRBJ2-7; D is unclear. The germline gives CDR1 SEHNR, CDR2 FQNEAQ (reference sequence). CDR3 length equals 14 residues. V was pared by 6 bases and J by 0 bases, with 12 bases between. CDR3 loop: CASSLTGGSYEQYF. The CDR3 DNA reads TGTGCCAGCAGTCTGACGGGTGGCTCCTACGAGCAGTACTTC.

This chain connects TRBV28 to TRBJ2-7; D is perhaps TRBD1 or TRBD2 (5 bases each). Trimming cost V 4 bases and J 4 bases, with 8 bases left between them. Germline loops: CDR1 MDHEN, CDR2 SYDVKM. The CDR3 runs to 12 residues. Here the CDR3 reads CASSSGAYEQYF. The CDR3 DNA reads as TGTGCCAGCAGTTCCGGGGCTTACGAGCAGTACTTC.

V and J are TRBV5-5 and TRBJ2-2; 8 bases match TRBD2. CDR1 and CDR2 (germline): SGHKS, YYEKEE (reference sequence). This CDR3 comprises 15 residues. V trimming: 4 bases; J trimming: 7 bases; junction bases outside the gene matches: 9. CDR3 in amino acids: CASSPSGREGGELFF. CDR3 nucleotide sequence: TGTGCCAGCAGCCCATCGGGACGGGAGGGCGGGGAGCTGTTTTTT.

The gene calls are TRBV5-1 and TRBJ2-2; the D gene could be TRBD1 or TRBD2 (6 bases each). V dropped 0 bases and J dropped 2 bases, with 20 bases sitting between them. The CDR3 sequence is 19 residues long. Germline V gives CDR1 SGHRS, CDR2 YFSETQ. Here the CDR3 DNA reads TGCGCCAGCAGCTTGGCCCCGGGACTGGACAGAACCAACACCGGGGAGCTGTTTTTT. Protein sequence: CASSLAPGLDRTNTGELFF.

This chain links TRBV5-1 with TRBJ2-7; D possibly corresponds to TRBD2 (7 bases). The germline CDR1 and CDR2 sequences are SGHRS and YFSETQ. CDR3 length: 15 amino acids. V was shortened by 3 bases and J by 0 bases, with 13 bases between the two germline ends. This CDR3 is CASSSGGPSSYEQYF. Written as DNA, the CDR3 is TGCGCCAGCAGCTCGGGGGGCCCCAGCTCCTACGAGCAGTACTTC.

The CDR3 DNA is TGCGCCAGCAGCCAAGAAGGGGAGGGGGGCTACTATGGCTACACCTTC. Residues: CASSQEGEGGYYGYTF. The chain is built from TRBV4-1 and TRBJ1-2; D perhaps matches TRBD1 (6 bases). Germline loops: CDR1 MGHRA, CDR2 YSYEKL. This CDR3 region has 16 residues. V was trimmed by 0 bases and J by 3 bases, leaving 14 bases between them.

This clone was counted a few times. V and J are TRBV5-5 and TRBJ2-3; D unclear. CDR1 SGHKS and CDR2 YYEKEE come from the germline V gene (reference sequence). This CDR3 region has 14 residues. Trimming pared 4 bases from V and 0 bases from J, leaving 9 bases between. The DNA of the CDR3 is TGTGCCAGCAGCCCATACGTTAGCACAGATACGCAGTATTTT. The encoded protein is CASSPYVSTDTQYF.

The chain is built from TRBV6-5 and TRBJ1-3; D remains unclear. Trimming took off 2 bases at V and 6 bases at J, with 5 bases between the two ends. Germline lookup yields CDR1 MNHEY and CDR2 SVGAGI. CDR3 length equals 12 residues. The CDR3 is CASSYTANTIYF. CDR3 in DNA: TGTGCCAGCAGTTACACCGCAAACACCATATATTTT.